This T cell receptor beta chain was captured in a study of shared clonotypes between healthy human individuals. Study outcomes and limitations: Generally, naive subsets came out with larger estimated richness than memory subsets. All-four-donor shared clonotypes had higher generation probabilities than non-shared clonotypes did.

Concerning this clone: As yet, its antigen is unknown.

In germline, CDR1 is SEHNR, CDR2 FQNEAQ (reference sequence). Trimming removed 0 bases from V and 0 bases from J, with 10 bases in between. The CDR3 length is 16 residues. Original processing methods: From ImmunoSEQ came sequences covering only the junction and carrying no quality scores, so filtering differed. TCRdb's table, derived via immunoSEQ multiplex PCR, lists solely in-frame clones and lacks some. V and J calls and clone size are those listed in that table; D and trimming were worked out from the DNA. Altogether over 2 million clones are present, over 85% being singletons, with the ten largest covering 0.1% to 0.15%.

Sequenced sample: naive CD4+ T cells sorted from blood. Subset denoted: CD45RA+ positively selected. The chain employs TRBV7-9 and TRBJ2-3; D remains ambiguous. The receptor's source is a man younger than 30 in good health. The DNA of the CDR3 is TGTGCCAGCAGCTTAGCCCTTGGGCTTAGCACAGATACGCAGTATTTT. Its translation: CASSLALGLSTDTQYF.